This is a list of T cell receptor beta chains from one sample in a study of spatial heterogeneity in lung cancer. Using its own MiXCR run on the 5' RACE reads, TCRdb lists one record per CDR3 protein. The table lists approximately 47,000 distinct CDR3 sequences, less than 8.5% of them singletons. The sample consisted of PBMCs, taken at surgery. The receptors shown here come from a female donor with early-stage non-small cell lung cancer. Both conserved end residues are part of each CDR3. D genes are given only for firm matches. Clone sizes are given selectively: once, few, many, or a class where the clone is expanded.

TRBV6-2/TRBV6-3	TRBD1	-	TRBJ2-7	CASKEDRYEQYF	TGTGCCAGCAAAGAGGACAGGTACGAGCAGTACTTC
TRBV7-2	-	few	TRBJ2-1	CASSLALQASFEQFF	TGTGCCAGCAGCTTAGCACTGCAGGCATCGTTCGAGCAGTTCTTC
TRBV12-3/TRBV12-4	-	few	TRBJ1-6	CASSPRGGAYNSPLHF	TGTGCCAGCAGTCCCCGGGGAGGCGCCTATAATTCACCCCTCCACTTT
TRBV6-5	TRBD1	-	TRBJ2-5	CASSPWGGRGRKTQYF	TGTGCCAGCAGCCCTTGGGGAGGCAGGGGGCGGAAGACCCAGTACTTC
TRBV20-1	-	-	TRBJ2-5	CSARTGGEAQYF	TGCAGTGCTAGGACGGGCGGGGAGGCCCAGTACTTC
TRBV20-1	TRBD2	many	TRBJ2-5	CSASGLAGGWGETQYF	TGCAGTGCTAGCGGGCTAGCGGGGGGATGGGGAGAGACCCAGTACTTC
TRBV19	-	-	TRBJ1-5	CASSWAGYSNQPQHF	TGTGCCAGTAGTTGGGCTGGGTATAGCAATCAGCCCCAGCATTTT
TRBV20-1	TRBD1	many	TRBJ1-1	CSAKDHGDRAGTEAFF	TGCAGTGCCAAGGATCACGGGGACAGGGCAGGGACTGAAGCTTTCTTT
TRBV28	TRBD2	few	TRBJ2-5	CASSLGRGSQQETQYF	TGTGCCAGCAGTTTGGGGCGGGGGAGTCAGCAAGAGACCCAGTACTTC
TRBV30	-	-	TRBJ1-1	CASSWRDTEAFF	TGTGCCTCTTCCTGGAGGGACACTGAAGCTTTCTTT
TRBV6-2/TRBV6-3	-	-	TRBJ1-5	CASSDPGFDQPQHF	TGTGCCAGCAGTGACCCAGGGTTTGATCAGCCCCAGCATTTT
TRBV29-1	-	many	TRBJ2-7	CSVETGSGEQYF	TGCAGCGTTGAAACAGGGTCTGGCGAGCAGTACTTC
TRBV14	-	-	TRBJ1-1	CASSQKPGGSEAFF	TGTGCCAGCAGCCAAAAGCCGGGGGGATCTGAAGCTTTCTTT
TRBV20-1	-	few	TRBJ1-2	CSARGLGQYGYTF	TGCAGTGCTAGAGGCCTGGGACAATATGGCTACACCTTC
TRBV4-2	-	many	TRBJ2-1	CASSQVQAVWDEQFF	TGTGCCAGCAGCCAAGTTCAGGCCGTGTGGGATGAGCAGTTCTTC
TRBV2	-	many	TRBJ2-2	CASSELIANTGELFF	TGTGCCAGCAGTGAGCTTATCGCGAACACCGGGGAGCTGTTTTTT
TRBV19	-	few	TRBJ2-1	CASSIGGGELGEQFF	TGTGCCAGTAGTATAGGGGGTGGCGAGCTTGGTGAGCAGTTCTTC
TRBV9	-	few	TRBJ2-5	CASSPRGGVNRQETQYF	TGTGCCAGCAGCCCAAGGGGCGGGGTGAATCGCCAAGAGACCCAGTACTTC
TRBV6-5	-	-	TRBJ2-5	CASSTNGETQYF	TGTGCCAGCAGTACCAATGGGGAGACCCAGTACTTC
TRBV24-1	TRBD1	few	TRBJ2-7	CATSDSRTGVQDEQYF	TGTGCCACCAGTGATTCGCGGACAGGGGTTCAAGACGAGCAGTACTTC
TRBV4-2	-	many	TRBJ1-2	CASSQDLRATNYGYTF	TGTGCCAGCAGCCAAGATCTCCGGGCCACTAACTATGGCTACACCTTC
TRBV20-1	TRBD1	-	TRBJ1-6	CSARDLGTAINSPLHF	TGCAGTGCTAGAGACTTAGGGACAGCGATTAATTCACCCCTCCACTTT
TRBV4-3	-	-	TRBJ2-2	CASSQDSFTGELFF	TGCGCCAGCAGCCAAGATTCATTTACCGGGGAGCTGTTTTTT
TRBV7-2	-	-	TRBJ1-3	CASSLRSGNTIYF	TGTGCCAGCAGCTTACGAAGCGGAAACACCATATATTTT
TRBV10-3	TRBD2	many	TRBJ2-7	CAISETSGGTYEQYF	TGTGCCATCAGTGAGACTAGCGGGGGCACCTACGAGCAGTACTTC
TRBV27	TRBD1	-	TRBJ2-1	CASSLLGQGAQNEQFF	TGTGCCAGCAGTTTATTGGGACAGGGGGCCCAGAATGAGCAGTTCTTC
TRBV20-1	TRBD1	few	TRBJ2-3	CSAYRGSGTDTQYF	TGCAGTGCCTACAGGGGTAGCGGCACAGATACGCAGTATTTT
TRBV18	-	few	TRBJ2-1	CASSPPTGHRDNEQFF	TGTGCCAGCTCACCACCGACAGGCCACCGGGACAATGAGCAGTTCTTC
TRBV5-4	TRBD2	few	TRBJ2-1	CASRGSGGDSYNEQFF	TGTGCCAGCAGGGGCAGCGGGGGCGACTCCTACAATGAGCAGTTCTTC
TRBV25-1	TRBD1	few	TRBJ2-7	CATGQGAYEQYF	TGTGCCACCGGACAGGGCGCCTACGAGCAGTACTTC
TRBV24-1	-	many	TRBJ2-7	CATSDPTSGPYEQYF	TGTGCCACCAGTGACCCAACCTCGGGGCCCTACGAGCAGTACTTC
TRBV7-9	TRBD1	few	TRBJ1-2	CASSSNLQGAGGYTF	TGTGCCAGCAGCTCTAACTTACAGGGGGCCGGAGGCTACACCTTC
TRBV20-1	TRBD1	many	TRBJ2-5	CSARWDRGETQYF	TGCAGTGCTAGGTGGGACAGGGGAGAGACCCAGTACTTC
TRBV18	-	-	TRBJ1-1	CASSPQLGVNTEAFF	TGTGCCAGCTCACCACAGTTAGGGGTGAACACTGAAGCTTTCTTT
TRBV29-1	-	few	TRBJ1-3	CSVEGVRSSSGNTIYF	TGCAGCGTTGAAGGTGTCAGGTCGAGCTCTGGAAACACCATATATTTT
TRBV11-2	TRBD2	few	TRBJ2-1	CASSTLAGGSYNEQFF	TGTGCCAGCAGCACTCTAGCGGGGGGCTCCTACAATGAGCAGTTCTTC
TRBV12-3/TRBV12-4	-	-	TRBJ2-1	CASRINNEQFF	TGTGCCAGCAGAATCAACAATGAGCAGTTCTTC
TRBV4-1	TRBD1	few	TRBJ2-7	CASSPQSQGAYEQYF	TGCGCCAGCAGCCCCCAGTCACAGGGGGCCTACGAGCAGTACTTC
TRBV3-1	-	-	TRBJ2-7	CASSQGRGAPYEQYF	TGTGCCAGCAGCCAAGGTCGTGGCGCCCCCTACGAGCAGTACTTC
TRBV3-1	-	few	TRBJ2-1	CASSQDGVAPDEQFF	TGTGCCAGCAGCCAAGACGGGGTAGCCCCCGATGAGCAGTTCTTC
TRBV6-2/TRBV6-3	-	many	TRBJ2-1	CASRPAGQVIDEQFF	TGTGCCAGCAGGCCAGCGGGACAGGTCATCGATGAGCAGTTCTTC
TRBV6-2/TRBV6-3	-	many	TRBJ2-5	CASSHSETQYF	TGTGCCAGCAGTCACTCAGAGACCCAGTACTTC
TRBV3-1	-	once	TRBJ2-7	CASSPSPGEVHEQYF	TGTGCCAGCAGCCCCTCGCCAGGGGAAGTCCACGAGCAGTACTTC
TRBV7-9	-	few	TRBJ2-6	CASSLGTAPSGANVLTF	TGTGCCAGCAGCTTAGGGACAGCACCTTCTGGGGCCAACGTCCTGACTTTC
TRBV3-2	-	many	TRBJ2-3	CASSRNRSAGGITDTQYF	TGTGCCAGCAGCCGTAACCGTAGTGCGGGGGGTATCACAGATACGCAGTATTTT
TRBV23-1	-	few	TRBJ2-3	CASSQYATADTQYF	TGCGCCAGCAGTCAATATGCGACAGCAGATACGCAGTATTTT
TRBV7-9	TRBD1	-	TRBJ1-1	CASSFGQGATEAFF	TGTGCCAGCAGCTTTGGACAGGGGGCCACTGAAGCTTTCTTT
TRBV27	-	-	TRBJ1-1	CASSFSRANTEAFF	TGTGCCAGCAGTTTCAGTCGGGCGAACACTGAAGCTTTCTTT
TRBV20-1	-	few	TRBJ2-7	CSAASTWGSSYEQYF	TGCAGTGCGGCCTCTACATGGGGGTCCTCCTACGAGCAGTACTTC
TRBV19	TRBD1	-	TRBJ1-5	CASSNPGQGYQPQHF	TGTGCCAGTAGTAACCCGGGACAGGGCTATCAGCCCCAGCATTTT
TRBV19	-	few	TRBJ2-2	CASGKWGDTGELFF	TGTGCCAGTGGTAAATGGGGGGACACCGGGGAGCTGTTTTTT
TRBV3-1	TRBD2	-	TRBJ2-7	CASSPKSGADSYEQYF	TGTGCCAGCAGCCCTAAGAGCGGGGCAGACTCCTACGAGCAGTACTTC